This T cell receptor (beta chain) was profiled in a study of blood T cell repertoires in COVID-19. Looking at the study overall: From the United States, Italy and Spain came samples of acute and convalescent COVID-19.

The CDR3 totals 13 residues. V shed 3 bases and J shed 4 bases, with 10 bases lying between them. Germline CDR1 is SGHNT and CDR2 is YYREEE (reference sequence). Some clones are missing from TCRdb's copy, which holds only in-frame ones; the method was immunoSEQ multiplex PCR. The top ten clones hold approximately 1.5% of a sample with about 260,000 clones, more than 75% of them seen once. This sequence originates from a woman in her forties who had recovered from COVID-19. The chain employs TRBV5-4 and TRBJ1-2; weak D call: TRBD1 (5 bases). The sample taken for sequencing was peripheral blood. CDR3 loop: CASSYDRVYGYTF. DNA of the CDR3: TGTGCCAGCAGCTACGACAGAGTCTATGGCTACACCTTC.